This TCR beta chain was profiled in a study of regulatory T cells in long-lasting Graves disease. At least ten counts were recorded for this clonotype. Construction of TCR beta libraries relied on iRepertoire HTBI primers and on Arm-PCR targeting CDR3 regions. Each CDR3 protein is one row after TCRdb ran MiXCR on the multiplex PCR reads. The table lists 400,000 to 650,000 distinct CDR3 sequences, about 16% of them singletons, with 25% in the top ten. CDR1 is DFQATT, CDR2 SNEGSKA, per germline (reference sequence). The CDR3 has 15 residues. Trimming shortened V by 8 bases and J by 2 bases, and 19 bases separated the two germline ends. Time point here: newly diagnosed GD, antithyroid drugs for less than 3 months. Scientists built the TCR library using RNA that was extracted from PBMCs. The data were also submitted as part of a second study, on T cells in Graves' hyperthyroidism and ophthalmopathy.

The genes are TRBV20-1 and TRBJ2-1, with a possible D match to TRBD2 (5 bases). This clonotype was obtained from a woman aged 35-60 years with Graves disease. This specimen was peripheral blood mononuclear cells (PBMCs), taken at new diagnosis, from a patient treated with antithyroid drugs. The CDR3 is CSLDGIGVPYNEQFF. CDR3 coding DNA: TGCAGTCTGGACGGTATCGGGGTCCCCTACAATGAGCAGTTCTTC.